One and the same sample provided the 30 T cell receptor beta chains below, sequenced in a study of primary melanoma T cells and metastatic recurrence. Data came from immunoSEQ multiplex PCR; TCRdb stores just in-frame clones and leaves some out. The data contain roughly 1,200 clones, around 87% of them seen just once; the ten biggest clones take up about 4.1%. Sequenced material: melanoma tumor tissue. The receptors come from a human donor with melanoma.

The chain is built from TRBV6-8 and TRBJ2-3, with TRBD1 matching over 7 bases. The V gene end was trimmed by 2 bases and the J gene end by 6 bases; junction bases not matched to a gene: 5. Germline CDR1 and CDR2: MNHGY and SAAAGT. CDR3 length equals 14 residues. CDR3 bases: TGTGCCAGCAGTTACGCAACAGGGGTCGATACGCAGTATTTT. Its protein product is CASSYATGVDTQYF.

Concerning this clone itself: At least one nucleotide is ambiguous or was not read, and the resulting amino acid is denoted X. This sequence joins TRBV5-1 and TRBJ1-4; D not certain. CDR1 is SGHRS and CDR2 is YFSETQ in the germline V gene. Trimming took off 4 bases at V and 8 bases at J, with 15 bases between the two ends. The CDR3 has 14 residues. CDR3 coding DNA: TGCGCCAGCAGCACGGACGGGGRCGGGGAAAAACTGTTTTTT. Translating gives CASSTDGXGEKLFF.

V and J are TRBV7-6 and TRBJ2-1; 12 bases map to TRBD2. The CDR3 runs 15 residues. Germline trimming cut 7 bases from V and 4 bases from J; bases unmatched to any gene: 5. Germline CDR1 SGHVS, CDR2 FNYEAQ. CDR3 DNA: TGTGCCAGCACCACCGGGACTAGCGGGTACAATGAGCAGTTCTTC. Its translation is CASTTGTSGYNEQFF.

This clone was detected only a few times. The rearrangement joins TRBV19 to TRBJ1-1, with D possibly matching TRBD1 (5 bases). This CDR3 is 17 amino acids long. In germline, CDR1 is LNHDA, CDR2 SQIVND (reference sequence). V lost 3 bases and J 1 base, leaving 18 bases between the germline ends. CDR3 sequence (DNA): TGTGCCAGTAGTATCCGATACCAGAGGGACGGGAACACTGAAGCTTTCTTT. Its protein is CASSIRYQRDGNTEAFF.

J is TRBJ2-4 and V is TRBV28; 11 bases line up with TRBD2. J lost 6 bases, V lost 9 bases, and 1 base had no gene match. CDR1 and CDR2 (germline): MDHEN, SYDVKM. This CDR3 region has 12 residues. CDR3 residues: CASSGRVNIQYF. The CDR3 nucleotides are TGTGCCAGTAGCGGGAGGGTAAACATTCAGTACTTC.

The gene calls are TRBV18 and TRBJ2-2, with 8 nucleotides matching TRBD1. This CDR3 is built from 15 residues. Germline-derived CDR1 and CDR2 are KGHSH and LQKENI. V trimming: 6 bases; J trimming: 3 bases; junction bases outside the gene matches: 6. CDR3 bases: TGTGCCAGCTCCCGGGAACAGGGGGACACCGGGGAGCTGTTTTTT. Amino acids: CASSREQGDTGELFF.

In this sample, this clone turned up a few times. Sequence at one end of the junction differs from germline and may be a read error. The rearrangement links TRBV7-1 to TRBJ2-2; possible D gene TRBD1, 6 bases. TRBV7-1 is an ORF, and what it does is uncertain. The CDR3 extends over 16 amino acids. The CDR3 nucleotides read TGTGCCAGCAGCTACCCCTCAGGGGAGAACACTGGGGAGCTGTTTTTT. This translates into CASSYPSGENTGELFF.

This chain joins TRBV19 and TRBJ2-2; 8 nucleotides match TRBD1. Per the germline V gene, CDR1 is LNHDA and CDR2 is SQIVND (reference sequence). V shed 5 bases and J 6 bases; nucleotides not matched to a gene: 5. The CDR3 has 14 residues. The CDR3 DNA follows: TGTGCCAGTAGTGGACAGGGATACCCCGGGGAGCTGTTTTTT. Protein: CASSGQGYPGELFF. Drawing the rest from reference TRBV19 and TRBJ2-2, the complete variable domain is DGGITQSPKYLFRKEGQNVTLSCEQNLNHDAMYWYRQDPGQGLRLIYYSQIVNDFQKGDIAEGYSVSREKKESFPLTVTSAQKNPTAFYLCASSGQGYPGELFFGEGSRLTVL.

This clone was observed a single time. The chain employs TRBV9 and TRBJ2-3, with D hard to call. Germline V lookup: CDR1 SGDLS, CDR2 YYNGEE. V shed 4 bases and J shed 5 bases, with 11 bases lying between them. The CDR3 sequence is 13 residues long. The CDR3 DNA follows: TGTGCCAGCAGCCCGATAATTCGAGATACGCAGTATTTT. This encodes CASSPIIRDTQYF.

This clone was picked up one time. The chain links TRBV28 to TRBJ2-5; 7 bases fit TRBD1. V was clipped by 5 bases and J by 4 bases; unmatched bases: 4. CDR1 MDHEN and CDR2 SYDVKM come from the germline V gene. The CDR3 totals 13 residues. The CDR3 loop reads CASSAGGSETQYF. The CDR3 DNA sequence: TGTGCCAGCAGTGCAGGGGGATCAGAGACCCAGTACTTC.

This clone was recorded once. The gene calls are TRBV15 and TRBJ1-3, with TRBD1 identical over 7 bases. Germline V gene data show CDR1 as LNHNV and CDR2 as YYDKDF (reference sequence). There are 14 residues in the CDR3. Trimming cost V 7 bases and J 4 bases; bases outside gene matches: 7. For the CDR3, the DNA is TGTGCCACCAAAGAGGGGACAGCCGGAAACACCATATATTTT. It translates to CATKEGTAGNTIYF. The complete variable domain, with remaining parts taken from reference TRBV15 and TRBJ1-3, reads DAMVIQNPRYQVTQFGKPVTLSCSQTLNHNVMYWYQQKSSQAPKLLFHYYDKDFNNEADTPDNFQSRRPNTSFCFLDIRSPGLGDTAMYLCATKEGTAGNTIYFGEGSWLTVV.

The V and J genes are TRBV11-3 and TRBJ2-1; TRBD2 matches 7 bases. V shed 5 bases and J 8 bases; nucleotides not matched to a gene: 12. The CDR3 is 15 residues long. Germline CDR1 reads SGHNT; CDR2 reads YENEEA. CDR3 DNA: TGTGCCAGCAGCCAAGGTGGAGCGGGAAGATATGAGCAGTTCTTC. It codes for CASSQGGAGRYEQFF.

Comment on this clone: Its ends do not fully match the called genes, so a read error is possible. The chain links TRBV6-8 to TRBJ1-1; D is ambiguous. There are 15 residues in the CDR3. Germline V lookup: CDR1 MNHGY, CDR2 SAAAGT. The CDR3 here is CASNYNPGLGTEAFF. CDR3 DNA: TGTGCCAGCAATTACAATCCGGGGTTGGGCACTGAAGCTTTCTTT.

The DNA of the CDR3 is TGCGCCAGCAGCCCCCTCGGGTTCGATGAGCAGTTCTTC. Amino acid sequence: CASSPLGFDEQFF. This chain connects TRBV10-2 to TRBJ2-1; D is undetermined. Germline CDR1 is WSHSY and CDR2 is SAAADI. Trimming took 6 bases from V and 8 from J, leaving 14 bases between them. The CDR3 totals 13 residues.

The chain carries TRBV6-8 and TRBJ2-4, with 8 bases identical to TRBD1. Germline V gene data show CDR1 as MNHGY and CDR2 as SAAAGT. The ends lost 5 bases at V and 0 bases at J; junction bases unmatched: 0. CDR3 length equals 14 residues. This CDR3 is CASSGQGAKNIQYF. For the CDR3, the DNA is TGTGCCAGCAGTGGACAGGGAGCCAAAAACATTCAGTACTTC.

The gene calls are TRBV7-8 and TRBJ2-2; TRBD1 matches at 9 bases. The germline CDR1 and CDR2 sequences are SGHVS and FQNEAQ. The ends lost 5 bases at V and 6 bases at J; junction bases unmatched: 10. The CDR3 extends over 16 amino acids. The CDR3 is CASSQMGQGAAGELFF. The CDR3 DNA reads as TGTGCCAGCAGCCAGATGGGACAGGGCGCGGCCGGGGAGCTGTTTTTT.

The CDR3 spells CASNGAGGANVLTF. CDR3 nucleotide sequence: TGTGCCAGCAACGGGGCGGGAGGGGCCAACGTCCTGACTTTC. The chain combines TRBV11-3 with TRBJ2-6, with a possible D match to TRBD2 (6 bases). Germline V gene data show CDR1 as SGHNT and CDR2 as YENEEA. CDR3 length: 14 residues. The V gene lost 7 bases and the J gene lost 4 bases, with 11 bases spanning the gap.

The DNA of the CDR3 is TGTGCCAGCTCCCCCTGGGGGGAGGACAATGAGCAGTTCTTC. It yields the protein CASSPWGEDNEQFF. This chain joins TRBV18 and TRBJ2-1; tentatively, D is TRBD2 (6 bases). The CDR3 is 14 amino acids. In germline, CDR1 is KGHSH, CDR2 LQKENI. Trimming removed 6 bases at V and 5 bases at J, with 14 bases between.

As for this clone: Its ends do not fully match the called genes, so a read error is possible. This rearrangement joins TRBV11-3 to TRBJ2-6; perhaps TRBD1 as D (5 bases). The germline V gene encodes CDR1 SGHNT and CDR2 YENEEA. The CDR3 runs 15 residues. CDR3 loop: CASSPRVSGANVLTF. The CDR3 nucleotides read TGTGCCAGCAGCCCACGGGTCTCTGGGGCCAACGTCCTGACTTTT. The full variable domain, completed using reference TRBV11-3 and TRBJ2-6, is EAGVVQSPRYKIIEKKQPVAFWCNPISGHNTLYWYLQNLGQGPELLIRYENEEAVDDSQLPKDRFSAERLKGVDSTLKIQPAELGDSAVYLCASSPRVSGANVLTFGAGSRLTVL.

This sequence joins TRBV7-1 and TRBJ2-3; 10 positions match TRBD2. TRBV7-1 is marked as an open reading frame, function uncertain. Trimming removed 4 bases from V and 1 base from J; junction bases left unmatched: 8. CDR3 length: 17 amino acids. In DNA, the CDR3 is TGTGCCAGCAGCTTAATTGGGACTAGCGATCGCACAGATACGCAGTATTTT. It encodes CASSLIGTSDRTDTQYF.

This clone has just one count. At one end, the junction sequence differs from germline, possibly due to a read error. This CDR3 is CAISPMADGSYNEQFF. The CDR3 nucleotides read TGTGCCATCAGTCCCATGGCAGATGGCTCCTACAATGAGCAGTTCTTC. This chain uses TRBV6-8 with TRBJ2-1; D is unclear. CDR1 and CDR2 from the germline V gene are MNHGY and SAAAGT. The CDR3 has 16 residues.

This clone was recorded a few times. The chain uses TRBV27 and TRBJ2-7; 7 nucleotides line up with TRBD2. Germline V gene lookup returns CDR1 MNHEY and CDR2 SMNVEV (reference sequence). The CDR3 length is 17 residues. The CDR3: CAISDCSGRERIYEQYV. Written as DNA, the CDR3 is TGTGCCATCAGTGATTGCTCCGGGCGGGAGCGCATCTACGAGCAGTACGTC.

V gene TRBV7-7 combines with J gene TRBJ2-3; a possible D gene is TRBD1 (5 bases). The CDR3 has 16 amino acids. Germline CDR1 SSHAT, CDR2 FNYEAQ (reference sequence). V shed 3 bases and J shed 4 bases, with 17 bases lying between them. CDR3 bases: TGTGCCAGCAGCTTGGTCAGGGTGATAGAGGCAGATACGCAGTATTTT. This translates into CASSLVRVIEADTQYF.

The V and J genes are TRBV7-6 and TRBJ1-1; 8 bases are shared with TRBD1. The V and J ends lost 2 bases and 5 bases, in that order; junction bases with no gene match: 4. This CDR3 region has 14 residues. Germline CDR1 is SGHVS and CDR2 is FNYEAQ. CDR3 in DNA: TGTGCCAGCAGCTTAACAGGGGGAGATACTGAAGCTTTCTTT. It is translated as CASSLTGGDTEAFF. The full variable domain, rest sourced from reference TRBV7-6 and TRBJ1-1, is GAGVSQSPRYKVTKRGQDVALRCDPISGHVSLYWYRQALGQGPEFLTYFNYEAQQDKSGLPNDRFSAERPEGSISTLTIQRTEQRDSAMYRCASSLTGGDTEAFFGQGTRLTVV.

This rearrangement joins TRBV15 to TRBJ2-1; 14 positions agree with TRBD2. The CDR3 length is 18 residues. Germline loops: CDR1 LNHNV, CDR2 YYDKDF (reference sequence). V lost 1 base to trimming and J lost 4 bases; unmatched junction nucleotides: 6. The CDR3 region is CATSRGGTSGSKYNEQFF. CDR3 coding DNA: TGTGCCACCAGCAGAGGAGGGACTAGCGGGAGTAAGTACAATGAGCAGTTCTTC.

The chain links TRBV15 to TRBJ1-5; D gene uncertain. The V gene lost 3 bases and the J gene lost 4 bases, with 13 bases spanning the gap. CDR1 LNHNV and CDR2 YYDKDF come from the germline V gene (reference sequence). There are 15 residues in the CDR3. DNA of the CDR3: TGTGCCACCAGCAGGGACCCCAGACGGAATCAGCCCCAGCATTTT. Translating gives CATSRDPRRNQPQHF.

This chain joins TRBV14 and TRBJ2-3; no clear D gene. The germline V gene has CDR1 SGHDN and CDR2 FVKESK. The CDR3 runs 14 residues. Trimming left V 3 bases short and J 0 bases short, with 7 bases between. CDR3 loop: CASSHRVSTDTQYF. In nucleotides, the CDR3 is TGTGCCAGCAGCCACCGGGTTAGCACAGATACGCAGTATTTT.

The chain uses TRBV5-1 and TRBJ2-5, with 11 positions matching TRBD2. V trimming: 0 bases; J trimming: 4 bases; junction bases outside the gene matches: 2. The CDR3 is 15 residues long. Germline CDR1 and CDR2: SGHRS and YFSETQ. The CDR3 is CASSLGLAGGETQYF. For the CDR3, the DNA is TGCGCCAGCAGCTTGGGGCTAGCGGGGGGAGAGACCCAGTACTTC.

The chain is built from TRBV19 and TRBJ2-5; 10 bases are shared with TRBD1. The CDR3 consists of 16 residues. Trimming at V came to 3 bases and at J to 7 bases, leaving 11 bases not matched to a gene. Germline lookup yields CDR1 LNHDA and CDR2 SQIVND (reference sequence). Written as DNA, the CDR3 is TGTGCCAGTAGTATCAGAGGGGACAGGGGTGGCGGGACCCAGTACTTC. Translating gives CASSIRGDRGGGTQYF.

This clone was recorded a few times. V gene TRBV11-3 combines with J gene TRBJ2-6; 13 bases fit TRBD2. Germline V gene data show CDR1 as SGHNT and CDR2 as YENEEA. This CDR3 spans 17 amino acids. Trimming took 5 bases from V and 13 from J; bases not matched to a gene: 14. CDR3 nucleotides: TGTGCCAGCAGCCGATTCCCCGGACTAGCGGGAGAGGGTGTCCTGACTTTC. Amino acid sequence: CASSRFPGLAGEGVLTF. Full variable domain (remainder filled in from reference TRBV11-3 and TRBJ2-6): EAGVVQSPRYKIIEKKQPVAFWCNPISGHNTLYWYLQNLGQGPELLIRYENEEAVDDSQLPKDRFSAERLKGVDSTLKIQPAELGDSAVYLCASSRFPGLAGEGVLTFGAGSRLTVL.